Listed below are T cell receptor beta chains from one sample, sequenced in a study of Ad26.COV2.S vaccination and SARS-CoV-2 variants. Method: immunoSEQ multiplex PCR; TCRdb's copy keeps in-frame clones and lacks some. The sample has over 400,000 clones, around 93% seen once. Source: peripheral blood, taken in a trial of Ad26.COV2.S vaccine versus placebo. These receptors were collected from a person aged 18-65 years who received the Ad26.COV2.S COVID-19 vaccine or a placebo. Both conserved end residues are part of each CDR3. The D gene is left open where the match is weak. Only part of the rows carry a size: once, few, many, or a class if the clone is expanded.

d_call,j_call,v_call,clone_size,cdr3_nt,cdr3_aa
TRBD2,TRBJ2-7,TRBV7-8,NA,TGTGCCAGCAGCAGGGTAGTAGCGGGGGGTACCGTTGGGCAGTACTTC,CASSRVVAGGTVGQYF
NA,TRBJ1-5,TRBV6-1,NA,TGTGCCAGCAGTGAAAGCCGGGATTATAGCAATCAGCCCCAGCATTTT,CASSESRDYSNQPQHF
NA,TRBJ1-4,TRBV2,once,TGTGCCAGCAGAAGGGACGGCCCGAATGAAAAACTGTTTTTT,CASRRDGPNEKLFF
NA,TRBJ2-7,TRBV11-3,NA,TGTGCCAGCAGCAAAGAAACCGGCGGTGCGAGGCAGTACTTC,CASSKETGGARQYF
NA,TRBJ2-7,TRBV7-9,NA,TGTGCCAGCAGCTTCCCGGGGGTCGAGCAGTACTTC,CASSFPGVEQYF
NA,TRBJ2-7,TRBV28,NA,TGTGCCAGCAGTAAACCGCGGGACCTCAGTTTCTACGAGCAGTACTTC,CASSKPRDLSFYEQYF
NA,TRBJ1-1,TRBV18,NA,TGTGCCAGCTCACTCGACCGGGGCCGAATTAGGAACACTGAAGCTTTCTTT,CASSLDRGRIRNTEAFF
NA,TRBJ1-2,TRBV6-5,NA,TGTGCCAGCAGTCGAAAAGGGAGGGGGATCTATGGCTACACCTTC,CASSRKGRGIYGYTF
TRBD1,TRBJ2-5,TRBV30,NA,TGTGCCTTACAGGGGGCAATCCAAGAGACCCAGTACTTC,CALQGAIQETQYF
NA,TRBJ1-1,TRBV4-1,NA,TGCGCCAGCAGACGCCTGCCCATGAACACTGAAGCTTTCTTT,CASRRLPMNTEAFF
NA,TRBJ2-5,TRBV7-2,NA,TGTGCCAGCAGCTCCCTAGAGACCCAGTACTTC,CASSSLETQYF
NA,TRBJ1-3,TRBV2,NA,TGTGCCAGCACCACACAGGGCCGGGCCGCTGGAAACACCATATATTTT,CASTTQGRAAGNTIYF
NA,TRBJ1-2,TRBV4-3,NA,TGCGCCAGCGGTAGGGGAGGAGATGGCTACACCTTC,CASGRGGDGYTF
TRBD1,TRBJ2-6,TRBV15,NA,TGTGCCACCAGCAGCGGACAGGGTGGCGGCTCTGGGGCCAACGTCCTGACTTTC,CATSSGQGGGSGANVLTF
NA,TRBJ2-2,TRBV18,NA,TGTGCCAGCTCACCACCGGGTGCGAACACCGGGGAGCTGTTTTTT,CASSPPGANTGELFF
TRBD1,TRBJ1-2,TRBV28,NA,TGTGCCAGCAGTCGGACAGGGTATTATGGCTACACCTTC,CASSRTGYYGYTF
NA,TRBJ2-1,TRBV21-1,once,TGTGCCAGCAGCCCATGTGAAAGCCAGGGGAATTATGAGCAGTTCTTC,CASSPCESQGNYEQFF
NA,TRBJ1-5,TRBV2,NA,TGTGCCAGCAGTGAATTGGGAGGCAGGGTGAATCAGCCCCAGCATTTT,CASSELGGRVNQPQHF
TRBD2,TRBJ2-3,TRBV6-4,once,TGTGCCAGCAGTGGGGCCAACGGGGGGACTAGCACAGATACGCAGTATTTT,CASSGANGGTSTDTQYF
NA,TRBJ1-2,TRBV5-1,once,TGCGCCAGCAGCCTACAAACTGCCGGGGCCTATGGCTACACCTTC,CASSLQTAGAYGYTF
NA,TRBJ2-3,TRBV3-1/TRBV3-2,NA,TGTGCCAGCAGCCAATACGGGTTGGAAAGCACAGATACGCAGTATTTT,CASSQYGLESTDTQYF
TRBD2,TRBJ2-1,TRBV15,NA,TGTGCCACCAGCAGATCGGGACTAGCGGACTACAATGAGCAGTTCTTC,CATSRSGLADYNEQFF
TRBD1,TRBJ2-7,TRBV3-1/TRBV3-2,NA,TGTGCCAGCAGCCAGGGTTGGACAGGGCGAAACGAGCAGTACTTC,CASSQGWTGRNEQYF
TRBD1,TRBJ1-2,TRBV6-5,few,TGTGCCAGCAGTCCCGGGACAGGGGTCGGCTACACCTTC,CASSPGTGVGYTF
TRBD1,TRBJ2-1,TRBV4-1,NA,TGCGCCAGCAGCCAAGGATTTCGAAGTGCCGGGACAGAACGAAACTCCTACAATGAGCAGTTCTTC,CASSQGFRSAGTERNSYNEQFF
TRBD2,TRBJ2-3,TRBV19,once,TGTGCCAGTAGAACTAGCGGGGGAGAAGACCCTCGTAGCACAGATACGCAGTATTTT,CASRTSGGEDPRSTDTQYF
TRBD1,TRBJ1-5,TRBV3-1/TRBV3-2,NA,TGTGCCAGCAGCCAGAGGGGGCTGGGCTTTCAGCCCCAGCATTTT,CASSQRGLGFQPQHF
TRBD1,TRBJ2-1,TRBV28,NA,TGTGCCAGCCGGAGTTTATCAGGGGGATTCTACAATGAGCAGTTCTTC,CASRSLSGGFYNEQFF
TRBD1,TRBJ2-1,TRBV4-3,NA,TGCGCCAGCAGCCAAAGAACTCGGGACAGCTACAATGAGCAGTTCTTC,CASSQRTRDSYNEQFF
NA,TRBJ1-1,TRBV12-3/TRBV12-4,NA,TGTGCCAGCAGATGGACGGGGAACACTGAAGCTTTCTTT,CASRWTGNTEAFF
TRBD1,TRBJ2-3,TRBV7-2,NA,TGTGCCAGCAGCCCAGGACAGGGGGCCACAGATACGCAGTATTTT,CASSPGQGATDTQYF
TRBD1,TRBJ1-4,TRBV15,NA,TGTGCCACCAGCAGGCGGACAGGGGCGGTAGAAAAACTGTTTTTT,CATSRRTGAVEKLFF
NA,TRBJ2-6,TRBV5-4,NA,TGTGCCAGCAGCTTGGTAAGGACGGGACTCCTTCCTGGGGCCAACGTCCTGACTTTC,CASSLVRTGLLPGANVLTF
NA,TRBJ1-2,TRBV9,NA,TGTGCCAGCAGCGTTGATGTCAGCTCTAACTATGGCTACACCTTC,CASSVDVSSNYGYTF
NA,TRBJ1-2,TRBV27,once,TGTGCCAGCAGTAAAAGGCAGGGAGGTAAAAACTTTAATAACTATGGCTACACCTTC,CASSKRQGGKNFNNYGYTF
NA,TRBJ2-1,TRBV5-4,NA,TGTGCCAGCAGCTGGGGGTCGCGCGGAACCTCCTACAATGAGCAGTTCTTC,CASSWGSRGTSYNEQFF
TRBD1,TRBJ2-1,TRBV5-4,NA,TGTGCCAGCAGCACGGGGACAGGGGGTTTTGAGCAGTTCTTC,CASSTGTGGFEQFF
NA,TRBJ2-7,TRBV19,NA,TGTGCCAGTAGTACACCCAGGGACAAGTACTACGAGCAGTACTTC,CASSTPRDKYYEQYF
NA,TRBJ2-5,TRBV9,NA,TGTGCCAGCAGCTTCATGGATGGTGTCCAAGAGACCCAGTACTTC,CASSFMDGVQETQYF
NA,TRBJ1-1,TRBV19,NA,TGTGCCAGTAGTCCCGGTATGGGGGGGAGCACTGAAGCTTTCTTT,CASSPGMGGSTEAFF
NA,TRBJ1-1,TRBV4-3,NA,TGCGCCAGCAGCCAGTCCAGGGTAAACACTGAAGCTTTCTTT,CASSQSRVNTEAFF
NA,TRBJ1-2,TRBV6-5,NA,TGTGCCAGCAGTACCGGCGGGGGGAGTTGGGGCTACACCTTC,CASSTGGGSWGYTF
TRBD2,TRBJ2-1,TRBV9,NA,TGTGCCAGCAGCGTAGCTTCAAACCAGCGGGGGGTGCCTATAAGCTCCTACAATGAGCAGTTCTTC,CASSVASNQRGVPISSYNEQFF